Reported below is one T cell receptor beta chain. Its antigen remains unidentified. These data come from a study of shared clonotypes between healthy human individuals. Study-wide points: Sequencing depth was expected to affect clonotype sharing among donors.

This table comes from immunoSEQ multiplex PCR, and its TCRdb copy is limited to in-frame clones, with some not included. The sample carries over 850,000 clones, around 82% recorded once. Looked up from germline, CDR1 is MNHEY and CDR2 is SVGAGI. The CDR3 has 14 amino acids. The germline V and J ends were trimmed by 0 bases and 4 bases, with 9 bases remaining between them. The genes are TRBV6-5 and TRBJ1-1, with no clear D. What was sequenced was memory CD4+ T cells from PBMCs. The subset: CD45RA-negative fraction. The clonotype comes from a man between 18 and 29 years old in good health. Some clones in this sample may be carry-over from other donors' samples. The CDR3 coding sequence is TGTGCCAGCAGTTACTCGAGGGAGGGCACTGAAGCTTTCTTT. It codes for CASSYSREGTEAFF.